Sequencing of this TCR beta chain was carried out in a study of read filtering for tumor transcriptome and immune sequencing. On the study more broadly: Whole-transcriptome libraries were prepared after DNase treatment.

V was shortened by 0 bases and J by 0 bases, with 8 bases between the two germline ends. From germline, CDR1 is SGDLS and CDR2 YYNGEE. The CDR3 has 15 amino acids. This clonotype was detected ten times or more. The library was built from about 400 ng RNA with molecular barcoded adaptors for alpha/delta and beta/gamma chains. A single record per CDR3 protein comes from TCRdb applying MiXCR to the reads. The top ten clones hold 14% to 15% of a sample with about 46,000 distinct CDR3 sequences, less than 15% of them seen once. The sequence was collected from a donor at least 40 years old with multiple myeloma. Sequencing was carried out using a population of CD138-negative cells sorted from bone marrow. V is TRBV9 and J is TRBJ2-3; D may be TRBD2 (6 bases). CDR3: CASSVAAGSTDTQYF. As DNA, the CDR3 is TGTGCCAGCAGCGTAGCGGCGGGAAGCACAGATACGCAGTATTTT.